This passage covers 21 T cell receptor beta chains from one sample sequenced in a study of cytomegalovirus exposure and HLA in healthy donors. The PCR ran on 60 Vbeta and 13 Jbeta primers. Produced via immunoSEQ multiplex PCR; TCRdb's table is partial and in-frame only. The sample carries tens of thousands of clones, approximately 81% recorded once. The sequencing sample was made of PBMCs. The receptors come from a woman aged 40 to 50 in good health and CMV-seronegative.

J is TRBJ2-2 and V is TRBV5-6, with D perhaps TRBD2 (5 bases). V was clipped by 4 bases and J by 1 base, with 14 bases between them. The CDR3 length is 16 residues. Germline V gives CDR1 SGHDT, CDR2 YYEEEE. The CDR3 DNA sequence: TGTGCCAGCAGCCCGGTACGGGAACTGAACACCGGGGAGCTGTTTTTT. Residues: CASSPVRELNTGELFF.

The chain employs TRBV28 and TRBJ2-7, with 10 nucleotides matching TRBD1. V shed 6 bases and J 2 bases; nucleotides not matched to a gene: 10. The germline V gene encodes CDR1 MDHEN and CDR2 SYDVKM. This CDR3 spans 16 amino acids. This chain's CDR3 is CASSISGQGNAYEQYF. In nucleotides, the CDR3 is TGTGCCAGCAGCATATCGGGACAGGGGAATGCCTACGAGCAGTACTTC.

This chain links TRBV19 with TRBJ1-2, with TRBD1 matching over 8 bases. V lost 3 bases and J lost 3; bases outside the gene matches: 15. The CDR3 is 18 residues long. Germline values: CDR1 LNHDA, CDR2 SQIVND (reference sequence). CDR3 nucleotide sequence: TGTGCCAGTAGTATGACTATATTGAGGACAGGGCGCGACTATGGCTACACCTTC. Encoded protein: CASSMTILRTGRDYGYTF.

The CDR3: CASSTWTRPHNEQFF. CDR3 DNA: TGTGCCAGCAGTACCTGGACTCGCCCCCACAATGAGCAGTTCTTC. J is TRBJ2-1 and V is TRBV6-5, with a tentative D call TRBD2 (5 bases). The CDR3 totals 15 residues. The germline CDR1 and CDR2 sequences are MNHEY and SVGAGI. Trimming removed 5 bases at V and 5 bases at J, with 16 bases between.

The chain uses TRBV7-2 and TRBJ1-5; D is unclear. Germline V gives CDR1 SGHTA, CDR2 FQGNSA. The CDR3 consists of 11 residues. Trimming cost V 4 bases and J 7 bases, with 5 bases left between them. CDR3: CASSSGQPQHF. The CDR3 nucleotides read TGTGCCAGCAGCTCGGGACAGCCCCAGCATTTT. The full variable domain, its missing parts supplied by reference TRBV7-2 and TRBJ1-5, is GAGVSQSPSNKVTEKGKDVELRCDPISGHTALYWYRQSLGQGLEFLIYFQGNSAPDKSGLPSDRFSAERTGGSVSTLTIQRTQQEDSAVYLCASSSGQPQHFGDGTRLSIL.

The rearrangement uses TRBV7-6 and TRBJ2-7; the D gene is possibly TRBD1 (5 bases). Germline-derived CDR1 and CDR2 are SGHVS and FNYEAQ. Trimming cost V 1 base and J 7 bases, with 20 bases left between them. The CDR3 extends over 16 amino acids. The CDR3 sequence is CASSLGAGWGAGEQYF. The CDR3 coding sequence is TGTGCCAGCAGCTTAGGAGCCGGGTGGGGCGCTGGTGAGCAGTACTTC.

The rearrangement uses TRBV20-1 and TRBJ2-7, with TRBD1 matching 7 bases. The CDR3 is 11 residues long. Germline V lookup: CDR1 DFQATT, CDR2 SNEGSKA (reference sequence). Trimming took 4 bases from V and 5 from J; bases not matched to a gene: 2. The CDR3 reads CSANRGHEQYF. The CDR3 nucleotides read TGCAGTGCTAACAGGGGCCACGAGCAGTACTTC.

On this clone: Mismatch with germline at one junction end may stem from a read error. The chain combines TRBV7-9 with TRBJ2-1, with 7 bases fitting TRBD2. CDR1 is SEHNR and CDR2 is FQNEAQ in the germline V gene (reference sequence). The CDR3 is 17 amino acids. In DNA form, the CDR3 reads TGTTCCAGCAGCCCAGGAACCGGGACTAAGACCGGCGATGAGCAGTTCTTC. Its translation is CSSSPGTGTKTGDEQFF.

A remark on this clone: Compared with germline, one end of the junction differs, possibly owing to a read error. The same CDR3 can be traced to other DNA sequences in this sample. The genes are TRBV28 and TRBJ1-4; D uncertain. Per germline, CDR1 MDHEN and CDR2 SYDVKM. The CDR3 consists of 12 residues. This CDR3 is CASSLVGEKLFF. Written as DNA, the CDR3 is TGTGCCAGCAGTTTGGTGGGAGAAAAATTGTTTTTT.

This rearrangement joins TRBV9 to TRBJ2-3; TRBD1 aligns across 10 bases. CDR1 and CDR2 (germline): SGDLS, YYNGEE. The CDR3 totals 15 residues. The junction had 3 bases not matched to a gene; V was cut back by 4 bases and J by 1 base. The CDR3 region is CASSPGQGRTDTQYF. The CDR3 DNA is TGTGCCAGCAGCCCGGGACAGGGGCGCACAGATACGCAGTATTTT.

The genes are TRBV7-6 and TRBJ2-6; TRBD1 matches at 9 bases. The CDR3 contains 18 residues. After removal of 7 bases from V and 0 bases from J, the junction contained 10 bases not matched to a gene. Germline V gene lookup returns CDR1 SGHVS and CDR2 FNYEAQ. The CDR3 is CASTPITGGGSGANVLTF. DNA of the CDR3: TGTGCCAGCACCCCGATAACAGGGGGCGGCTCTGGGGCCAACGTCCTGACTTTC.

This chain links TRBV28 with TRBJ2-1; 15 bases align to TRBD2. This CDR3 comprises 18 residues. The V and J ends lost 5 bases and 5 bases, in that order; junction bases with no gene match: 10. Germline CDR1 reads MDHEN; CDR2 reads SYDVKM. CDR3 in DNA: TGTGCCAGCAGTACCGGACTAGCGGGAGGGCCGAGCAACAATGAGCAGTTCTTC. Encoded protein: CASSTGLAGGPSNNEQFF.

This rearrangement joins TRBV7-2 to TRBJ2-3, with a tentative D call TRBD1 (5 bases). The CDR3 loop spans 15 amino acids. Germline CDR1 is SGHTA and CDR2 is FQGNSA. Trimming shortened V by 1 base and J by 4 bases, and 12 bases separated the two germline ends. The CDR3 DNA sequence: TGTGCCAGCAGCTTAGGACTCGCAGGGTCAGATACGCAGTATTTT. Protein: CASSLGLAGSDTQYF.

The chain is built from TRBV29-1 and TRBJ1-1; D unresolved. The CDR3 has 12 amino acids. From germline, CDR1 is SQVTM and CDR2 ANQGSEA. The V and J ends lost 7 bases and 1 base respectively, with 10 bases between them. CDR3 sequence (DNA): TGCAGCGCCGATACAGCGAACACTGAAGCTTTCTTT. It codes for CSADTANTEAFF.

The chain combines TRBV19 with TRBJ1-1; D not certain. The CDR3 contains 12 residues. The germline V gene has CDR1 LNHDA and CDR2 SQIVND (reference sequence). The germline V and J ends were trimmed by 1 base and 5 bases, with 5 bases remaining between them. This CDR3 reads CASSIGETEAFF. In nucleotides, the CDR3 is TGTGCCAGTAGTATAGGGGAGACTGAAGCTTTCTTT.

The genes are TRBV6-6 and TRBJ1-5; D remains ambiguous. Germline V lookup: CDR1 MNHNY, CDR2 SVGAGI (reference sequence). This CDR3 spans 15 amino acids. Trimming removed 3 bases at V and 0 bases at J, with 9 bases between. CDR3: CASSYGSYSNQPQHF. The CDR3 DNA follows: TGTGCCAGCAGTTATGGCAGTTATAGCAATCAGCCCCAGCATTTT.

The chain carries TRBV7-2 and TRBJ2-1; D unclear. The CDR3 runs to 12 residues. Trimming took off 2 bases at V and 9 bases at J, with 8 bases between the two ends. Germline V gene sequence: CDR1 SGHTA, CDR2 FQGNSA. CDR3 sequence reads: CASSLSSVEQFF. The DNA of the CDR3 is TGTGCCAGCAGCTTATCATCGGTTGAGCAGTTCTTC.

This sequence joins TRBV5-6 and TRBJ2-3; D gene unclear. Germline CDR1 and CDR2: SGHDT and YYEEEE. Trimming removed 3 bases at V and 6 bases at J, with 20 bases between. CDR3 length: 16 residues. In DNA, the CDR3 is TGTGCCAGCAGCTCGAACCCCCGGCGACTTGGGGATACGCAGTATTTT. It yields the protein CASSSNPRRLGDTQYF.

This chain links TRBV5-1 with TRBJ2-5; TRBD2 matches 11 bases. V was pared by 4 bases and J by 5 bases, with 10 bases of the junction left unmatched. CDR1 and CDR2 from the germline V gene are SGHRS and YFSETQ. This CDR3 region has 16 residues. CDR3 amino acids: CASSLITSGRSETQYF. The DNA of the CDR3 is TGCGCCAGCAGCCTTATAACTAGCGGGAGAAGTGAGACCCAGTACTTC.

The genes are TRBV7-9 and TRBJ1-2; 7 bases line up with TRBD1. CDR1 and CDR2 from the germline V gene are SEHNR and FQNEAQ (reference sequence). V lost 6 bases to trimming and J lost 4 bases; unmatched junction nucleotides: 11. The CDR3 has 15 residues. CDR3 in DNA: TGTGCCAGCAGTCCCCGACAGGGACTGACCTATGGCTACACCTTC. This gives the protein CASSPRQGLTYGYTF.

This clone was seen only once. This CDR3 is CASSWEGRNYKNIQYF. The CDR3 nucleotides read TGTGCCAGCAGTTGGGAGGGACGGAATTACAAAAACATTCAGTACTTC. V is TRBV2 and J is TRBJ2-4, with 7 bases that match TRBD2. Germline V gives CDR1 SNHLY, CDR2 FYNNEI. Trimming took 5 bases from V and 3 from J; bases not matched to a gene: 10. The CDR3 covers 16 residues.